This passage covers 20 T cell receptor beta chains from one sample sequenced in a study of T cell responses to AZD1222 COVID-19 vaccine. Data came from immunoSEQ multiplex PCR; TCRdb stores just in-frame clones and leaves some out. This sample has 200,000 or so clones; around 90% occur once, and the top ten carry roughly 6%. Sequences were derived from peripheral blood, sampled on day 0 of AZD1222 vaccination. The receptors here all came from an adult in good health.

The chain recombines TRBV15 with TRBJ2-7; 11 nucleotides align to TRBD1. The CDR3 sequence is 16 residues long. V dropped 0 bases and J dropped 3; count of bases not matched to a gene: 4. CDR1 is LNHNV, CDR2 YYDKDF, per germline (reference sequence). The CDR3 protein is CATSRDKGTGGYEQYF. CDR3 bases: TGTGCCACCAGCAGAGATAAAGGGACAGGGGGCTACGAGCAGTACTTC.

The rearrangement links TRBV28 to TRBJ2-4, with D perhaps matching TRBD2 (5 bases). The V gene's germline CDR1 is MDHEN and CDR2 SYDVKM. The CDR3 has 15 residues. Trimming removed 4 bases at V and 5 bases at J, with 15 bases between. In DNA form, the CDR3 reads TGTGCCAGCAGTTCCCCAACCCGGGGAGAAAACATTCAGTACTTC. Its protein is CASSSPTRGENIQYF.

The V gene is TRBV4-2, the J gene TRBJ1-4; D remains ambiguous. The CDR3 totals 16 residues. In germline, CDR1 is LGHNA, CDR2 YNFKEQ. The V end was cut by 2 bases, the J end by 0 bases, with 10 bases between. This chain's CDR3 is CASSQTLGATNEKLFF. For the CDR3, the DNA is TGTGCCAGCAGCCAAACATTGGGTGCAACTAATGAAAAACTGTTTTTT.

V and J are TRBV12-3 or TRBV12-4 and TRBJ1-6, with a weak D call TRBD1 (5 bases). Trimming cost V 3 bases and J 9 bases, with 6 bases left between them. The CDR3 runs 12 residues. The CDR3 region has the DNA TGTGCCAGCAGTTTGGGGGGTTCACCCCTCCACTTT. This translates into CASSLGGSPLHF.

This rearrangement joins TRBV9 to TRBJ1-4; D remains unclear. Germline assignment: CDR1 SGDLS and CDR2 YYNGEE. V lost 0 bases to trimming and J lost 3 bases, with 9 bases between them. This CDR3 has 15 residues. The CDR3 here is CASSVGLEANEKLFF. CDR3 coding DNA: TGTGCCAGCAGCGTAGGTCTGGAGGCTAATGAAAAACTGTTTTTT.

The CDR3 bases are TGTGCCAGCAGTTGGGACAGCTATGGCTACACCTTC. This codes for CASSWDSYGYTF. The chain employs TRBV6-2 or TRBV6-3 and TRBJ1-2; 7 bases fit TRBD1. Germline V CDR1 and CDR2: MNHEY, SVGEGT. CDR3 size: 12 residues. J was trimmed by 4 bases and V by 4 bases; bases with no gene match: 0.

The chain combines TRBV5-1 with TRBJ2-7, with a weak D call TRBD2 (5 bases). The CDR3 loop spans 14 amino acids. CDR1 and CDR2 from the germline V gene are SGHRS and YFSETQ. V was cut by 0 bases and J by 0 bases, with 7 bases left in between. The CDR3 nucleotides read TGCGCCAGCAGCTTGGGAGCGGCCTCCTACGAGCAGTACTTC. Translated: CASSLGAASYEQYF.

The chain couples TRBV28 to TRBJ1-5; no reliable D call. This CDR3 spans 12 amino acids. Germline values: CDR1 MDHEN, CDR2 SYDVKM. Trimming left V 5 bases short and J 3 bases short, with 5 bases between. The CDR3: CASSLLNQPQHF. As DNA, the CDR3 is TGTGCCAGCAGTCTACTCAATCAGCCCCAGCATTTT.

CDR3 region: CASVPGIFNTGELFF. The CDR3 DNA reads TGTGCCAGCGTACCAGGGATTTTTAACACCGGGGAGCTGTTTTTT. This rearrangement joins TRBV11-2 to TRBJ2-2; TRBD1 might be the D (5 bases). V was trimmed by 8 bases and J by 2 bases, leaving 15 bases between them. CDR1 SGHAT and CDR2 FQNNGV come from the germline V gene. The CDR3 covers 15 residues.

The chain uses TRBV28 and TRBJ1-2; TRBD1 aligns across 8 bases. The CDR3 contains 15 residues. The germline gives CDR1 MDHEN, CDR2 SYDVKM. The V segment lost 4 bases and the J segment 2 bases; nucleotides outside the gene matches: 6. CDR3 amino acids: CASSSQSGGNYGYTF. In DNA form, the CDR3 reads TGTGCCAGCAGTTCACAGTCAGGGGGCAACTATGGCTACACCTTC.

V and J are TRBV28 and TRBJ1-2, with a weak D call TRBD1 (5 bases). V was trimmed by 5 bases and J by 8 bases, leaving 15 bases between them. Germline values: CDR1 MDHEN, CDR2 SYDVKM. The CDR3 extends over 13 amino acids. CDR3 protein: CASSDSALGGYTF. As DNA, the CDR3 is TGTGCCAGCAGTGACAGTGCCCTTGGGGGCTACACCTTC.

This clone was detected once. V and J are TRBV28 and TRBJ1-2; 8 nucleotides agree with TRBD1. The CDR3 contains 15 residues. Germline V gives CDR1 MDHEN, CDR2 SYDVKM. V gave up 2 bases and J gave up 7 bases; unmatched junction bases: 9. CDR3 loop: CASSLAGQGLGGYTF. CDR3 sequence (DNA): TGTGCCAGCAGTTTAGCCGGACAGGGACTTGGTGGCTACACCTTC.

The rearrangement joins TRBV19 to TRBJ1-1; D is ambiguous. CDR1 and CDR2 from the germline V gene are LNHDA and SQIVND (reference sequence). V lost 5 bases to trimming and J lost 6 bases, with 10 bases between them. The CDR3 totals 12 residues. The CDR3: CASSRPPAEAFF. CDR3 coding DNA: TGTGCCAGTAGTCGCCCCCCGGCTGAAGCTTTCTTT.

The chain carries TRBV11-2 and TRBJ1-4, with 9 bases identical to TRBD1. V was pared by 4 bases and J by 5 bases, with 8 bases of the junction left unmatched. CDR1 is SGHAT and CDR2 is FQNNGV in the germline V gene. The CDR3 covers 16 residues. CDR3 sequence reads: CASSSRQGELNEKLFF. The CDR3 DNA follows: TGTGCCAGCAGCTCCAGACAGGGGGAACTAAATGAAAAACTGTTTTTT.

This chain uses TRBV5-1 with TRBJ1-2; the D gene is possibly TRBD1 (5 bases). Germline V gene lookup returns CDR1 SGHRS and CDR2 YFSETQ. Trimming pared 2 bases from V and 0 bases from J, leaving 14 bases between. The CDR3 length is 16 residues. In DNA form, the CDR3 reads TGCGCCAGCAGCTTTGGACACTCATCCTCTAACTATGGCTACACCTTC. Residues: CASSFGHSSSNYGYTF.

The J gene is TRBJ1-2, the V gene TRBV9; D remains ambiguous. The CDR3 is 15 residues long. V was pared by 4 bases and J by 2 bases, with 15 bases between. The germline V gene has CDR1 SGDLS and CDR2 YYNGEE. This chain's CDR3 is CASSPNPTANYGYTF. The CDR3 DNA reads as TGTGCCAGCAGCCCGAACCCCACAGCAAACTATGGCTACACCTTC.

The V call is TRBV18, the J call TRBJ1-5; no definite D call. Germline CDR1 reads KGHSH; CDR2 reads LQKENI. Trimming took 3 bases from V and 1 from J, leaving 7 bases between them. The CDR3 is 14 amino acids. CDR3 sequence reads: CASSPWESNQPQHF. The DNA for the CDR3 is TGTGCCAGCTCACCGTGGGAGAGCAATCAGCCCCAGCATTTT.

The sample holds one count of this clone. The rearrangement links TRBV6-1 to TRBJ2-1; no clear D gene. The V end was cut by 2 bases, the J end by 9 bases, with 5 bases between. The CDR3 runs 11 residues. The V gene's germline CDR1 is MNHNS and CDR2 SASEGT. The CDR3 bases are TGTGCCAGCAGTGAAAGGGTTGAGCAGTTCTTC. Translating it yields CASSERVEQFF.

The chain employs TRBV5-1 and TRBJ1-2, with 8 bases aligning to TRBD1. V lost 0 bases, J lost 6 bases, and 7 bases stayed unmatched. The CDR3 spans 15 residues. Germline CDR1 reads SGHRS; CDR2 reads YFSETQ. CDR3 in amino acids: CASSLGQGAADGYTF. The CDR3 DNA is TGCGCCAGCAGCTTGGGTCAGGGGGCGGCGGATGGCTACACCTTC.

The rearrangement uses TRBV18 and TRBJ2-5; TRBD1 matches at 7 bases. CDR1 is KGHSH and CDR2 is LQKENI in the germline V gene. There are 13 residues in the CDR3. After removal of 5 bases from V and 5 bases from J, the junction contained 5 bases not matched to a gene. This CDR3 reads CASSKGGGETQYF. The CDR3 DNA sequence: TGTGCCAGCTCAAAAGGGGGCGGCGAGACCCAGTACTTC. Full variable domain (outside the CDR3, taken from reference TRBV18 and TRBJ2-5): NAGVMQNPRHLVRRRGQEARLRCSPMKGHSHVYWYRQLPEEGLKFMVYLQKENIIDESGMPKERFSAEFPKEGPSILRIQQVVRGDSAAYFCASSKGGGETQYFGPGTRLLVL.